The T cell receptor beta chain under discussion was sequenced for a study of OX40 agonist ivuxolimab in advanced cancers. Study context: Patients received ivuxolimab, an intravenous treatment, every 2 weeks at 0.01 to 10 mg/kg.

Method: immunoSEQ multiplex PCR; TCRdb's copy keeps in-frame clones and lacks some. The table records under 50,000 clones, more than 85% of them present only once. Trimming cost V 7 bases and J 5 bases, with 14 bases left between them. Germline V CDR1 and CDR2: LNHDA, SQIVND (reference sequence). The CDR3 runs to 13 residues. This chain uses TRBV19 with TRBJ2-5, with D tentatively TRBD2 (6 bases). Material: CD4+ or CD8+ T cells sorted from blood, obtained in a trial of the OX40 agonist ivuxolimab. This TCR came from an adult with an advanced solid tumor such as melanoma, head and neck, liver or kidney cancer. For the CDR3, the DNA is TGTGCCAGTACGGTTGGTGGAGGGGAGACCCAGTACTTC. This translates into CASTVGGGETQYF. The complete variable domain, with remaining parts taken from reference TRBV19 and TRBJ2-5, reads DGGITQSPKYLFRKEGQNVTLSCEQNLNHDAMYWYRQDPGQGLRLIYYSQIVNDFQKGDIAEGYSVSREKKESFPLTVTSAQKNPTAFYLCASTVGGGETQYFGPGTRLLVL.